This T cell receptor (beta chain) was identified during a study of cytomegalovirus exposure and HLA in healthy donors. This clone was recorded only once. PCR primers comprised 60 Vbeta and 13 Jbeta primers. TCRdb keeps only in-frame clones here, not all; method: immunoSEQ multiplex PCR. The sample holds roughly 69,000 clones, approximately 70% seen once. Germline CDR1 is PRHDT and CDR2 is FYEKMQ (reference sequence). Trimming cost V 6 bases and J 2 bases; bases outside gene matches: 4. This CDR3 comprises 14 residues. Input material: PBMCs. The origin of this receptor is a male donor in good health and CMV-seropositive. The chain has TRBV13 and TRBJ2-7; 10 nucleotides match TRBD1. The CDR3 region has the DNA TGTGCCAGCAGTCGGGGACAGGGGACCTACGAGCAGTACTTC. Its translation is CASSRGQGTYEQYF.